These 8 T cell receptor beta chains originate from one sample sequenced in a study of T cell repertoires in cytomegalovirus infection. TCRdb recomputed calls from the reads with MiXCR, one row per CDR3 protein. This sample has hundreds of thousands of distinct CDR3 sequences; 25% to 35% occur once, and the top ten carry about 20%. Their specific antigens are unknown. The sample here was cultured PBMCs, taken from culture after CMV antigen stimulation. All receptors come from a human donor in good health (CMV status not recorded). Some clones in this sample may be carry-over from other donors' samples.

The gene calls are TRBV9 and TRBJ2-5; possible D gene TRBD1, 5 bases. CDR1 and CDR2 from the germline V gene are SGDLS and YYNGEE. With 0 bases removed from V and 5 bases from J, the gap between germline ends came to 11 bases. The CDR3 sequence is 14 residues long. CDR3 sequence reads: CASSVGGGLETQYF. CDR3 bases: TGTGCCAGCAGCGTAGGGGGCGGTCTGGAGACCCAGTACTTC. The full variable domain, its missing parts supplied by reference TRBV9 and TRBJ2-5, is DSGVTQTPKHLITATGQRVTLRCSPRSGDLSVYWYQQSLDQGLQFLIQYYNGEERAKGNILERFSAQQFPDLHSELNLSSLELGDSALYFCASSVGGGLETQYFGPGTRLLVL.

The chain combines TRBV3-1 with TRBJ1-2; the match to TRBD1 covers 8 bases. The CDR3 is made up of 15 amino acids. Germline assignment: CDR1 LGHDT and CDR2 YNNKEL (reference sequence). Trimming took 0 bases from V and 7 from J; bases not matched to a gene: 7. Here the CDR3 reads CASSQEGAGGGGYTF. CDR3 bases: TGTGCCAGCAGCCAAGAAGGTGCAGGGGGCGGTGGCTACACCTTC.

The rearrangement links TRBV6-8 to TRBJ1-3; D perhaps matches TRBD1 (5 bases). V lost 2 bases and J 2 bases, leaving 13 bases between the germline ends. Germline CDR1 is MNHGY and CDR2 is SAAAGT. The CDR3 loop spans 16 amino acids. The CDR3 DNA reads TGTGCCAGCAGTTACCCCTGGGCAGGGACTGGAAACACCATATATTTT. Amino acids: CASSYPWAGTGNTIYF.

In this sample, this clonotype turned up a few times. This chain connects TRBV4-1 to TRBJ2-7; D is perhaps TRBD1 (6 bases). V gave up 0 bases and J gave up 0 bases, with 9 bases separating them. The CDR3 consists of 15 residues. CDR1 MGHRA and CDR2 YSYEKL come from the germline V gene. CDR3 sequence: CASSQERTASYEQYF. DNA for the CDR3: TGCGCCAGCAGCCAAGAACGGACAGCCTCCTACGAGCAGTACTTC.

There are a few counts of this clonotype. The V call is TRBV27, the J call TRBJ1-3, with TRBD1 matching 8 bases. Germline V lookup: CDR1 MNHEY, CDR2 SMNVEV (reference sequence). V lost 6 bases and J lost 2; bases outside the gene matches: 12. The CDR3 has 17 amino acids. CDR3 bases: TGTGCCAGCAGCAACATACAGGGGGGGGGCCCTGGAAACACCATATATTTT. Translation: CASSNIQGGGPGNTIYF.

This clonotype was found a few times. This chain connects TRBV18 to TRBJ1-1, with D maybe TRBD1 (5 bases). CDR1 and CDR2 (germline): KGHSH, LQKENI. This CDR3 region has 15 residues. The ends were cut back, 5 bases at V and 1 base at J, with 14 bases in the middle. The CDR3 sequence is CASSWGEIGNTEAFF. For the CDR3, the DNA is TGTGCCAGCTCATGGGGCGAGATCGGGAACACTGAAGCTTTCTTT.

The chain uses TRBV19 and TRBJ1-1; no clear D. V lost 3 bases, J lost 6 bases, and 11 bases lay in between. The CDR3 extends over 13 amino acids. Germline CDR1 and CDR2: LNHDA and SQIVND (reference sequence). CDR3 nucleotides: TGTGCCAGTAGTATCGGGGTTAGCGCTGAAGCTTTCTTT. Protein sequence: CASSIGVSAEAFF.

This clonotype was observed a handful of times. V gene TRBV29-1 combines with J gene TRBJ1-2; TRBD1 matches 7 bases. Germline V gene data show CDR1 as SQVTM and CDR2 as ANQGSEA. The length of the CDR3 is 16 residues. The junction had 12 bases not matched to a gene; V was cut back by 3 bases and J by 2 bases. The CDR3 protein is CSVDRTGYSVNYGYTF. In DNA form, the CDR3 reads TGCAGCGTTGATAGGACAGGTTACTCAGTAAACTATGGCTACACCTTC.